The clone carrying this T cell receptor beta chain was found a few times. The germline V gene encodes CDR1 MNHEY and CDR2 SVGEGT. Trimming stripped 0 bases from V and 6 bases from J, with 9 bases between. This CDR3 is built from 13 residues. The sample belongs to a study of blood T cells in healthy people across ages. Together with a sample-barcoded 5' primer, a J-beta primer mix was included in a second PCR lasting roughly 6 to 12 cycles. Each cDNA molecule received a tag from a template-switch adaptor that had 12 random nucleotides. Per-sample output comprised a minimum of 2.5 million paired-end reads containing CDR3. TCRdb called the 5' RACE reads again in MiXCR, with one record for every CDR3 protein. This sample has hundreds of thousands of distinct CDR3 sequences, with around 25% found just once. The sample also formed part of further work on T cells of mothers and their children. According to that study: Sample barcodes and 2-4 random nucleotides were added by the M1S primer of the second PCR. Sequencing revealed no T cell clones that were persistent and microchimeric.

The TCR sequence derives from a boy aged 5-17 years in good health. The chain carries TRBV6-2 or TRBV6-3 and TRBJ2-7, with D possibly matching TRBD1 (5 bases). Material: blood. The chain's CDR3 is CASSYSGVGEQYF. The CDR3 nucleotides are TGTGCCAGCAGTTACTCAGGGGTAGGCGAGCAGTACTTC.